The 30 T cell receptor beta chains presented below share a single source sample, sequenced in a study of radiotherapy plus CTLA-4 blockade in lung cancer. The repertoire was sequenced with immunoSEQ multiplex PCR; TCRdb's copy has only in-frame clones and lacks some. Of some 110,000 clones in the sample, 78% were seen once. Material: peripheral blood, obtained from a patient treated with radiotherapy plus ipilimumab. These TCRs come from a human donor with non-small cell lung cancer who had a partial response to radiotherapy plus ipilimumab.

The rearrangement uses TRBV19 and TRBJ1-5; 8 bases line up with TRBD1. CDR1 LNHDA and CDR2 SQIVND come from the germline V gene (reference sequence). The junction had 3 bases not matched to a gene; V was cut back by 1 base and J by 7 bases. This CDR3 has 14 residues. Written as DNA, the CDR3 is TGTGCCAGTAGTATAGTGGCAGGGGGCCAGCCCCAGCATTTT. Its protein product is CASSIVAGGQPQHF.

V usage is TRBV4-3 and J usage is TRBJ2-1, with 10 bases matching TRBD1. V was pared by 0 bases and J by 2 bases, with 7 bases of the junction left unmatched. This CDR3 is built from 18 residues. CDR1 is LGHNA, CDR2 YSLEER, per germline. The CDR3 loop reads CASSQERFGTGAYNEQFF. The CDR3 DNA is TGCGCCAGCAGCCAAGAAAGATTCGGGACAGGGGCCTACAATGAGCAGTTCTTC.

The chain is built from TRBV5-1 and TRBJ2-3, with 9 bases matching TRBD1. There are 18 residues in the CDR3. V lost 2 bases and J lost 0; bases outside the gene matches: 10. Germline V gene sequence: CDR1 SGHRS, CDR2 YFSETQ. The CDR3 DNA is TGCGCCAGCAGCTTTGGCGGTCCGACAGGGGGAAGCACAGATACGCAGTATTTT. This sequence encodes CASSFGGPTGGSTDTQYF. Based on the CDR3 plus reference TRBV5-1 and TRBJ2-3, the full variable domain is KAGVTQTPRYLIKTRGQQVTLSCSPISGHRSVSWYQQTPGQGLQFLFEYFSETQRNKGNFPGRFSGRQFSNSRSEMNVSTLELGDSALYLCASSFGGPTGGSTDTQYFGPGTRLTVL.

This rearrangement joins TRBV27 to TRBJ1-1; D gene uncertain. This CDR3 is 14 amino acids long. V was shortened by 3 bases and J by 0 bases, with 8 bases between the two germline ends. Germline values: CDR1 MNHEY, CDR2 SMNVEV (reference sequence). In DNA form, the CDR3 reads TGTGCCAGCAGTTTCGTTTCTATGAACACTGAAGCTTTCTTT. Its protein product is CASSFVSMNTEAFF.

This sequence joins TRBV6-1 and TRBJ2-3, with 10 bases that match TRBD2. The J segment lost 5 bases and the V segment lost 3 bases, leaving 8 bases of the junction unmatched. Germline lookup yields CDR1 MNHNS and CDR2 SASEGT. This CDR3 region has 16 residues. Here the CDR3 reads CASSEKILAGEDTQYF. The CDR3 nucleotides read TGTGCCAGCAGTGAGAAGATCCTAGCGGGAGAAGATACGCAGTATTTT.

The chain carries TRBV27 and TRBJ1-5, with TRBD1 as a possible D gene (6 bases). Between the trimmed V and J ends, which lost 6 bases and 13 bases, there was a span of 28 bases. Germline loops: CDR1 MNHEY, CDR2 SMNVEV (reference sequence). There are 16 residues in the CDR3. The CDR3 reads CASSRGGGGQTSEQHF. CDR3 nucleotide sequence: TGTGCCAGCAGCCGGGGCGGGGGAGGACAGACAAGTGAGCAGCATTTT.

The chain is built from TRBV7-9 and TRBJ2-7; D might be TRBD2 (6 bases). The CDR3 spans 14 residues. V lost 0 bases and J lost 3, with 9 bases in between. The germline V gene has CDR1 SEHNR and CDR2 FQNEAQ (reference sequence). CDR3 region: CASSLAGTVYEQYF. CDR3 bases: TGTGCCAGCAGCTTAGCGGGGACTGTCTACGAGCAGTACTTC.

CDR3 loop: CASSLTGGILAGGYTF. Here the CDR3 DNA reads TGTGCCAGCAGCTTGACAGGGGGAATCTTAGCGGGTGGCTACACCTTC. V usage is TRBV5-4 and J usage is TRBJ1-2; 8 bases are a match to TRBD1. The germline V gene encodes CDR1 SGHNT and CDR2 YYREEE (reference sequence). V dropped 1 base and J dropped 7; count of bases not matched to a gene: 12. There are 16 residues in the CDR3.

This clone showed up just a few times. The V gene is TRBV11-2, the J gene TRBJ2-7, with D possibly being TRBD2 (6 bases). CDR3 length equals 15 residues. The germline V gene encodes CDR1 SGHAT and CDR2 FQNNGV. The V and J ends lost 5 bases and 2 bases respectively, with 16 bases between them. DNA of the CDR3: TGTGCCAGCAGCCCCTCTAGCGCGCTTACCTACGAGCAGTACTTC. Amino acid sequence: CASSPSSALTYEQYF.

V usage is TRBV7-3 and J usage is TRBJ1-1; weak D call: TRBD1 (5 bases). Per the germline V gene, CDR1 is SGHTA and CDR2 is FQGTGA. The V gene lost 5 bases and the J gene lost 1 base, with 11 bases spanning the gap. The CDR3 runs 14 residues. DNA of the CDR3: TGTGCCAGCAGCCCCGGGGGGAAGAACACTGAAGCTTTCTTT. This translates into CASSPGGKNTEAFF.

The chain is built from TRBV7-3 and TRBJ2-1, with D perhaps matching TRBD2 (6 bases). The V gene's germline CDR1 is SGHTA and CDR2 FQGTGA. The CDR3 consists of 15 residues. V was cut by 1 base and J by 0 bases, with 7 bases left in between. CDR3 coding DNA: TGTGCCAGCAGCTTAATCGGGGGCTCCTACAATGAGCAGTTCTTC. Residues: CASSLIGGSYNEQFF.

This chain uses TRBV6-1 with TRBJ2-1; 7 bases align to TRBD1. The CDR3 covers 15 residues. The junction had 9 bases not matched to a gene; V was cut back by 4 bases and J by 6 bases. Germline V gene lookup returns CDR1 MNHNS and CDR2 SASEGT. DNA of the CDR3: TGTGCCAGCAGTGCTCGTATGCAGGGGGTCAATGAGCAGTTCTTC. It specifies CASSARMQGVNEQFF.

This clone has only a few counts. The chain combines TRBV19 with TRBJ2-1; TRBD1 matches 11 bases. Germline CDR1 LNHDA, CDR2 SQIVND (reference sequence). The V and J ends lost 0 bases and 3 bases, in that order; junction bases with no gene match: 7. The CDR3 is 18 residues long. CDR3 region: CASSIDFRGQGGYNEQFF. CDR3 sequence (DNA): TGTGCCAGTAGTATAGATTTTAGGGGACAGGGGGGCTACAATGAGCAGTTCTTC.

The chain combines TRBV27 with TRBJ2-3; D not resolved. The CDR3 runs 13 residues. Per germline, CDR1 MNHEY and CDR2 SMNVEV (reference sequence). V was cut by 3 bases and J by 10 bases, with 14 bases left in between. CDR3 region: CASSFLPEYAQYF. The CDR3 coding sequence is TGTGCCAGCAGTTTCCTCCCTGAGTATGCGCAGTATTTT.

V is TRBV5-1 and J is TRBJ2-3; D is perhaps TRBD1 (6 bases). The CDR3 runs 15 residues. Trimming stripped 2 bases from V and 4 bases from J, with 14 bases between. CDR1 and CDR2 (germline): SGHRS, YFSETQ. The CDR3, as DNA: TGCGCCAGCAGCTTTACAGGGTTAGGCTCAGATACGCAGTATTTT. Amino acid sequence: CASSFTGLGSDTQYF.

The chain recombines TRBV29-1 with TRBJ2-3; D is unclear. From germline, CDR1 is SQVTM and CDR2 ANQGSEA. The CDR3 spans 12 residues. V lost 6 bases and J lost 3, with 10 bases in between. For the CDR3, the DNA is TGCAGCGTCTACCCCGGGACAGATACGCAGTATTTT. It codes for CSVYPGTDTQYF.

This clone has only a few counts. The chain has TRBV7-9 and TRBJ1-5; 7 bases are a match to TRBD1. This CDR3 spans 14 amino acids. In germline, CDR1 is SEHNR, CDR2 FQNEAQ (reference sequence). V lost 5 bases and J lost 4; bases outside the gene matches: 5. The CDR3 coding sequence is TGTGCCAGCAGCAACACGACAGGGAATCAGCCCCAGCATTTT. It yields the protein CASSNTTGNQPQHF.

A single count supports this clone. V gene TRBV28 combines with J gene TRBJ1-1; no definite D call. Germline CDR1 MDHEN, CDR2 SYDVKM. This CDR3 contains 12 residues. Trimming removed 6 bases at V and 5 bases at J, with 10 bases between. The CDR3 sequence: CASRIGVTEAFF. In nucleotides, the CDR3 is TGTGCCAGCAGGATAGGAGTTACTGAAGCTTTCTTT.

The chain couples TRBV19 to TRBJ1-1; D may be TRBD1 (6 bases). The CDR3 consists of 13 residues. V was cut by 7 bases and J by 4 bases, with 13 bases left in between. Germline CDR1 and CDR2: LNHDA and SQIVND (reference sequence). The CDR3 loop reads CASTEGQFTEAFF. CDR3 in DNA: TGTGCCAGTACCGAAGGACAGTTCACTGAAGCTTTCTTT.

This clone has more than one count but fewer than ten. This sequence joins TRBV28 and TRBJ1-1; D ambiguous. CDR1 is MDHEN, CDR2 SYDVKM, per germline. The CDR3 length is 11 residues. Between the trimmed V and J ends, which lost 6 bases and 8 bases, there was a span of 10 bases. CDR3 nucleotides: TGTGCCAGCAGCATCCGGGAAGAAGCTTTCTTT. Its protein is CASSIREEAFF.

The chain is built from TRBV19 and TRBJ1-2, with TRBD1 identical over 9 bases. The CDR3 has 14 residues. CDR1 is LNHDA, CDR2 SQIVND, per germline (reference sequence). V gave up 1 base and J gave up 10 bases; unmatched junction bases: 7. The CDR3 spells CASSIVGGTGPYTF. As DNA, the CDR3 is TGTGCCAGTAGTATAGTTGGCGGGACAGGGCCCTACACCTTC.

V is TRBV4-3 and J is TRBJ2-5; 8 bases are a match to TRBD1. V shed 0 bases and J 4 bases; nucleotides not matched to a gene: 7. The germline V gene encodes CDR1 LGHNA and CDR2 YSLEER. The CDR3 has 16 amino acids. The CDR3 loop is CASSQELAGGLETQYF. In nucleotides, the CDR3 is TGCGCCAGCAGCCAAGAATTGGCAGGGGGCTTAGAGACCCAGTACTTC.

Here the CDR3 DNA reads TGCGCCAGCAGCGGGGGACAGCAAGAGACCCAGTACTTC. It translates to CASSGGQQETQYF. V gene TRBV5-1 combines with J gene TRBJ2-5, with 7 nucleotides matching TRBD1. The germline CDR1 and CDR2 sequences are SGHRS and YFSETQ. The V gene end was trimmed by 4 bases and the J gene end by 2 bases; junction bases not matched to a gene: 2. This CDR3 has 13 amino acids.

The V and J genes are TRBV6-5 and TRBJ2-7; the D gene is possibly TRBD1 (5 bases). This CDR3 has 14 amino acids. The V end lost 4 bases, the J end lost 0 bases, and 10 bases lay between the germline ends. Germline V gene lookup returns CDR1 MNHEY and CDR2 SVGAGI. The CDR3: CASSLGQGSYEQYV. The CDR3 DNA reads TGTGCCAGCAGTTTGGGCCAGGGCTCCTACGAGCAGTACGTC.

The chain couples TRBV4-1 to TRBJ2-1; 7 nucleotides align to TRBD2. V trimming: 3 bases; J trimming: 8 bases; junction bases outside the gene matches: 10. The CDR3 length is 15 residues. Germline CDR1 MGHRA, CDR2 YSYEKL. The CDR3 nucleotides are TGCGCCAGCAGCCATGGGAGGGCCAGGAATTATGAGCAGTTCTTC. Encoded protein: CASSHGRARNYEQFF.

This clone was seen a few times. The CDR3 is CASSLDLDGYTF. The DNA for the CDR3 is TGCGCCAGCAGCTTGGACTTGGATGGCTACACCTTC. This rearrangement joins TRBV5-1 to TRBJ1-2; the D is unclear. This CDR3 has 12 amino acids. Trimming stripped 0 bases from V and 6 bases from J, with 6 bases between. Germline V lookup: CDR1 SGHRS, CDR2 YFSETQ.

This clone was detected once. The CDR3, as DNA: TGTGCCAGCAGTTACGGGGGACACGAGTGTCTGTACGTC. Its translation: CASSYGGHECLYV. The rearrangement joins TRBV6-5 to TRBJ2-7, with a weak D call TRBD1 (6 bases). Germline V gene sequence: CDR1 MNHEY, CDR2 SVGAGI. This CDR3 is 13 amino acids long. Trimming cost V 2 bases and J 12 bases, with 17 bases left between them.

This rearrangement joins TRBV6-5 to TRBJ2-4; 10 bases map to TRBD2. The V gene end was trimmed by 6 bases and the J gene end by 0 bases; junction bases not matched to a gene: 2. The germline CDR1 and CDR2 sequences are MNHEY and SVGAGI. This CDR3 region has 15 residues. CDR3 protein: CASRPSGGAKNIQYF. DNA of the CDR3: TGTGCCAGCAGGCCTAGCGGGGGAGCCAAAAACATTCAGTACTTC.

The V gene is TRBV28, the J gene TRBJ1-1, with 10 nucleotides matching TRBD1. Germline V lookup: CDR1 MDHEN, CDR2 SYDVKM. V trimming: 4 bases; J trimming: 4 bases; junction bases outside the gene matches: 6. This CDR3 is built from 15 residues. The CDR3 reads CASSSHRDRGTEAFF. As DNA, the CDR3 is TGTGCCAGCAGTTCACACCGGGACAGGGGCACTGAAGCTTTCTTT.

The CDR3 DNA follows: TGTGCCAGCAGCGACCCCGGGACAGTAGACACTGAAGCTTTCTTT. This codes for CASSDPGTVDTEAFF. The gene calls are TRBV11-2 and TRBJ1-1; 7 positions agree with TRBD1. Losses at the gene ends were 5 bases for V and 3 bases for J; bases not matched to a gene: 9. Germline V gives CDR1 SGHAT, CDR2 FQNNGV. CDR3 length equals 15 residues.